This T cell receptor beta chain was profiled in a study of blood T cell repertoires in COVID-19. Repertoires were generated with immunoSEQ multiplex PCR, while TCRdb's copy carries only in-frame clones and drops some. In the table there are some 250,000 clones, roughly 84% of which are singletons. V lost 3 bases and J lost 3; bases outside the gene matches: 9. CDR3 length: 16 amino acids. The germline CDR1 and CDR2 sequences are SGHNT and YYREEE (reference sequence). The sample comprised peripheral blood. The sequence was obtained from a man aged 60 to 69 with acute or convalescent COVID-19. The chain uses TRBV5-4 and TRBJ1-1; 9 bases align to TRBD1. In nucleotides, the CDR3 is TGTGCCAGCAGCTACGGACAGGGGATCGGATACACTGAAGCTTTCTTT. Translated, it gives CASSYGQGIGYTEAFF.